The source of this TCR beta chain is a study of blood T cell repertoires in COVID-19. Study as a whole: Spain, Italy and the United States supplied samples that represented acute and convalescent COVID-19. PBMCs, B-cell-depleted T cells, or T cells were the source of the cDNA or gDNA that made up the material.

Original handling: Amplification with reference gene primers provided the estimates of nucleated cell counts. Clones were sequenced by immunoSEQ multiplex PCR, and TCRdb holds only the in-frame ones, with some missing. V and J calls and clone size are given by that table; D and trimming were obtained from the DNA. The data hold about 120,000 clones, with around 85% observed a single time. Germline lookup yields CDR1 SNHLY and CDR2 FYNNEI. The CDR3 covers 13 residues. V lost 6 bases and J lost 1, with 9 bases in between. The sequence derives from a man in his fifties with acute or convalescent COVID-19. The J gene is TRBJ1-1, the V gene TRBV2; D remains ambiguous. The sequencing input was peripheral blood. The chain's CDR3 is CASSKAPNTEAFF. The CDR3 nucleotides are TGTGCCAGCAGCAAAGCACCGAACACTGAAGCTTTCTTT.